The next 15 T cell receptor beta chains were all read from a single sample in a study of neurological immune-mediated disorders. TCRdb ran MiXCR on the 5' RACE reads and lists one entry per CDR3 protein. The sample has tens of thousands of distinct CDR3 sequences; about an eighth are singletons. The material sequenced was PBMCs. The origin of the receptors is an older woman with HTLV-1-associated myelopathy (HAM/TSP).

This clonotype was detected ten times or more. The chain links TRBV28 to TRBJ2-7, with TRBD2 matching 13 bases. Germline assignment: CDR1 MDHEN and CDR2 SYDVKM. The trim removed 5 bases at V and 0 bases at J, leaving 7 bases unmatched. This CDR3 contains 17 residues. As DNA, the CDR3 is TGTGCCAGCAGTCGCCCGGGACTAGCGGGGAGCTCCTACGAGCAGTACTTC. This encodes CASSRPGLAGSSYEQYF.

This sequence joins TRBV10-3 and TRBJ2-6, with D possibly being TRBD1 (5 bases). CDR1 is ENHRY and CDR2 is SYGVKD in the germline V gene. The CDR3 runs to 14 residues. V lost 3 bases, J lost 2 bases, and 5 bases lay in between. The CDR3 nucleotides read TGTGCCATCAGTGAAGGGGCTGGGGCCAACGTCCTGACTTTC. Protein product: CAISEGAGANVLTF.

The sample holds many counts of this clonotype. The CDR3 sequence: CATGQGSYEQYF. CDR3 nucleotides: TGTGCCACCGGACAGGGCTCCTACGAGCAGTACTTC. The V call is TRBV28, the J call TRBJ2-7; 8 positions agree with TRBD1. Germline CDR1 reads MDHEN; CDR2 reads SYDVKM. Germline trimming cut 10 bases from V and 0 bases from J; bases unmatched to any gene: 2. The CDR3 covers 12 residues. The variable domain in full, with the rest retrieved from reference TRBV28 and TRBJ2-7, is DVKVTQSSRYLVKRTGEKVFLECVQDMDHENMFWYRQDPGLGLRLIYFSYDVKMKEKGDIPEGYSVSREKKERFSLILESASTNQTSMYLCATGQGSYEQYFGPGTRLTVT.

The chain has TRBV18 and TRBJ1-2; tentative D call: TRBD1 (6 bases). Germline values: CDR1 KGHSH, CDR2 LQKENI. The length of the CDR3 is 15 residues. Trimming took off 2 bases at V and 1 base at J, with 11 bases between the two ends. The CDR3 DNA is TGTGCCAGCTCACCATCCGGGGGCGGTAACTATGGCTACACCTTC. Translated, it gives CASSPSGGGNYGYTF.

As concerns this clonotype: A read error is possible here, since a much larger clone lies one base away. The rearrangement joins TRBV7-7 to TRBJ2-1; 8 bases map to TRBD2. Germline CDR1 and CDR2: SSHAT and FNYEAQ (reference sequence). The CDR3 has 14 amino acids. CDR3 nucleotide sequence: TGTGTCAGCAGCCCCCACGGACTAGCTAATGAGCAGTTCTTC. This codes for CVSSPHGLANEQFF.

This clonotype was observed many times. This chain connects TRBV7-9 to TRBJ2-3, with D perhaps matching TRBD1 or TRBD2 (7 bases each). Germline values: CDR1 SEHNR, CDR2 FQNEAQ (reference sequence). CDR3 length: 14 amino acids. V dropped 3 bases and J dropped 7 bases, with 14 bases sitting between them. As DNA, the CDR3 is TGTGCCAGCAGCTTCGGGGAGGGGGCCTATACGCAGTATTTT. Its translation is CASSFGEGAYTQYF.

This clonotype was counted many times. The CDR3 DNA follows: TGTGCCAGCAGTTTTTCGGGTTGGACTGAAGCTTTCTTT. Protein sequence: CASSFSGWTEAFF. The chain has TRBV12-3 or TRBV12-4 and TRBJ1-1; D remains ambiguous. The CDR3 covers 13 residues. With 3 bases removed from V and 5 bases from J, the gap between germline ends came to 10 bases.

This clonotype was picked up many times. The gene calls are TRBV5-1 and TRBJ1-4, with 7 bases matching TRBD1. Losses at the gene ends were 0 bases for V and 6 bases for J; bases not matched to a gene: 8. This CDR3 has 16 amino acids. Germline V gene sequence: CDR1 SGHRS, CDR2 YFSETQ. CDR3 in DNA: TGCGCCAGCAGCTTGGCTAACACGGGACAGTATGAAAAACTGTTTTTT. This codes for CASSLANTGQYEKLFF.

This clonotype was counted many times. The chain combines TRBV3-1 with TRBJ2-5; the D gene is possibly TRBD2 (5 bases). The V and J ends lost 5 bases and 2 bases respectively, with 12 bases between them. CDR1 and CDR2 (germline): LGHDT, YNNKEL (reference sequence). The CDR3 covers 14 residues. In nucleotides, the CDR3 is TGTGCCAGCAGCAGGAGGCAGCAGCAAGAGACCCAGTACTTC. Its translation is CASSRRQQQETQYF.

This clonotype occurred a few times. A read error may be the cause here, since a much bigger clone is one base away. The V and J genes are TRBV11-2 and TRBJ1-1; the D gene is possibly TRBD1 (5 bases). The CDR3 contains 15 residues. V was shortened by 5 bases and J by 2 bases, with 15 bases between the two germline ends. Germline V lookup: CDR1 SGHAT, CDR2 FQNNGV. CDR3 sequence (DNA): TGTGCCAGCAGCCCCGTTGGGGGTTGTAACACTGAAGCTTTCTTT. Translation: CASSPVGGCNTEAFF.

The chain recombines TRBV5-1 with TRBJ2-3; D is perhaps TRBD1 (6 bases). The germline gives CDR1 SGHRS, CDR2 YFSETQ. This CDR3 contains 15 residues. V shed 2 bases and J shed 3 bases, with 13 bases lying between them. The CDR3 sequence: CASSFAQGGTDTQYF. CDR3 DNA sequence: TGCGCCAGCAGCTTCGCACAGGGTGGGACAGATACGCAGTATTTT.

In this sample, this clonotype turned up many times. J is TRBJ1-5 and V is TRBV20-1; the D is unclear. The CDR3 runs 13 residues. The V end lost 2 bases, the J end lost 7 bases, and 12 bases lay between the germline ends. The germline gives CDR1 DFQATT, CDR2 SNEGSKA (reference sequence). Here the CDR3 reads CSARSGLDQPQHF. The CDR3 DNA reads TGCAGTGCTAGATCAGGACTGGACCAGCCCCAGCATTTT.

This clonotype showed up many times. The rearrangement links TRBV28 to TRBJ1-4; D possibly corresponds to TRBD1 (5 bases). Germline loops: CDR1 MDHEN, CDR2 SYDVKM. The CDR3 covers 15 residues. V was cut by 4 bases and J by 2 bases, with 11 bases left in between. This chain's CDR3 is CASSYQGLTNEKLFF. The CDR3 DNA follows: TGTGCCAGCAGTTATCAGGGTTTGACTAATGAAAAACTGTTTTTT.

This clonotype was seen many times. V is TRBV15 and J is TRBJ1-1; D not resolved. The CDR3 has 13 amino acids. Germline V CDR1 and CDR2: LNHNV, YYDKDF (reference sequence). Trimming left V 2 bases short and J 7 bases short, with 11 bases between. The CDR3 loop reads CATSRQTEIEAFF. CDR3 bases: TGTGCCACCAGCAGACAAACAGAGATTGAAGCTTTCTTT.

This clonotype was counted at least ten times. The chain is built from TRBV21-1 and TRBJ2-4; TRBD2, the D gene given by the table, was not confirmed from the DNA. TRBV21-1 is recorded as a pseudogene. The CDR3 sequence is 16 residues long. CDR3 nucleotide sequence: TGTGCCAGCAGCAAAGTACGGCAGCGGGAGGGAAACATTCAGTACTTC. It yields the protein CASSKVRQREGNIQYF.